The rows below give T cell receptor beta chains drawn from one sample of a study of blood T cell repertoires in COVID-19. Produced via immunoSEQ multiplex PCR; TCRdb's table is partial and in-frame only. The sample shows about 190,000 clones, roughly four fifths of them seen only once. Source material: peripheral blood. Receptors were obtained from a woman in her thirties or forties with acute or convalescent COVID-19. Both conserved end residues are part of each CDR3. Fields, in order: V gene, J gene, D gene, CDR3 length, clone size, CDR3 protein, CDR3 DNA. The D gene is left open where the match is weak. Clone size is stated in some rows and not others, as once, few, many or a class when expanded.

V: TRBV5-1
J: TRBJ1-1
D: TRBD1
length: 18
size: NA
CDR3: CASRGTGVSRSQHTEAFF
DNA: TGCGCCAGCAGAGGGACAGGGGTTTCTCGGTCCCAACACACTGAAGCTTTCTTT

V: TRBV5-1
J: TRBJ2-3
D: NA
length: 12
size: NA
CDR3: CASSGGGFEQYF
DNA: TGCGCCAGCAGCGGCGGGGGCTTTGAGCAGTATTTT

V: TRBV10-3
J: TRBJ1-5
D: TRBD1
length: 13
size: NA
CDR3: CASRTGERGPQHF
DNA: TGTGCCTCCCGGACAGGGGAGAGGGGGCCCCAGCATTTT

V: TRBV6-5
J: TRBJ2-1
D: NA
length: 16
size: NA
CDR3: CASSYSRLVFDNEQFF
DNA: TGTGCCAGCAGTTACTCCCGACTAGTTTTTGACAATGAGCAGTTCTTC

V: TRBV9
J: TRBJ1-1
D: TRBD1
length: 13
size: NA
CDR3: CASSVGGQTEAFF
DNA: TGTGCCAGCAGCGTAGGGGGACAGACTGAAGCTTTCTTT

V: TRBV12-2
J: TRBJ1-2
D: NA
length: 13
size: NA
CDR3: CASRLPGPRGYTF
DNA: TGTGCAAGTCGCTTACCAGGTCCCAGGGGCTACACCTTC

V: TRBV28
J: TRBJ2-1
D: TRBD2
length: 14
size: NA
CDR3: CASISGSLYNEQFF
DNA: TGTGCCAGCATTAGCGGGAGTCTATACAATGAGCAGTTCTTC

V: TRBV2
J: TRBJ1-3
D: NA
length: 11
size: NA
CDR3: CASSVTDTIYF
DNA: TGTGCCAGCAGTGTTACAGACACCATATATTTT

V: TRBV18
J: TRBJ1-1
D: TRBD1
length: 14
size: NA
CDR3: CASSPGQGITEAFF
DNA: TGTGCCAGCTCACCGGGACAGGGTATAACTGAAGCTTTCTTT

V: TRBV7-9
J: TRBJ1-2
D: TRBD1
length: 14
size: NA
CDR3: CASSLRDRGGGYTF
DNA: TGTGCCAGCAGCTTAAGGGACAGGGGAGGCGGCTACACCTTC

V: TRBV18
J: TRBJ2-7
D: TRBD2
length: 16
size: NA
CDR3: CASSPLLAPTSYEQYF
DNA: TGTGCCAGCTCACCCCTACTAGCGCCGACCTCCTACGAGCAGTACTTC

V: TRBV7-9
J: TRBJ2-7
D: NA
length: 17
size: NA
CDR3: CASSSDESGFGRHEQYF
DNA: TGTGCCAGCAGCTCCGACGAGAGCGGGTTTGGAAGGCACGAGCAGTACTTC

V: TRBV12-3/TRBV12-4
J: TRBJ2-2
D: NA
length: 13
size: NA
CDR3: CATLRGGTGELFF
DNA: TGTGCCACCCTAAGGGGCGGCACCGGGGAGCTGTTTTTT

V: TRBV7-2
J: TRBJ2-7
D: NA
length: 15
size: NA
CDR3: CASSLGPGASYEQYF
DNA: TGTGCCAGCAGCTTAGGGCCCGGAGCGTCCTACGAGCAGTACTTC

V: TRBV5-1
J: TRBJ2-7
D: NA
length: 15
size: NA
CDR3: CASSLGTTASYEQYF
DNA: TGCGCCAGCAGCTTGGGGACGACAGCCTCCTACGAGCAGTACTTC

V: TRBV18
J: TRBJ1-3
D: NA
length: 16
size: once
CDR3: CASSLAPQGTANTIYF
DNA: TGTGCCAGCTCATTAGCCCCCCAGGGAACTGCGAACACCATATATTTT

V: TRBV3-1/TRBV3-2
J: TRBJ1-1
D: NA
length: 15
size: NA
CDR3: CASSQGGIGYTEAFF
DNA: TGTGCCAGCAGCCAGGGGGGTATTGGGTACACTGAAGCTTTCTTT

V: TRBV7-9
J: TRBJ1-2
D: NA
length: 12
size: NA
CDR3: CASSLGGNGYTF
DNA: TGTGCCAGCAGCTTAGGCGGGAATGGCTACACCTTC

V: TRBV12-2
J: TRBJ2-3
D: NA
length: 19
size: NA
CDR3: CASRLATYLRQGATDTQYF
DNA: TGTGCAAGTCGCTTAGCAACGTATCTGCGTCAGGGGGCCACAGATACGCAGTATTTT

V: TRBV9
J: TRBJ2-5
D: NA
length: 15
size: NA
CDR3: CASSVGLEPEETQYF
DNA: TGTGCCAGCAGCGTAGGACTAGAGCCAGAAGAGACCCAGTACTTC

V: TRBV5-1
J: TRBJ2-1
D: NA
length: 14
size: NA
CDR3: CASGTGFEGGEQFF
DNA: TGCGCCAGCGGGACTGGCTTTGAAGGTGGTGAGCAGTTCTTC

V: TRBV18
J: TRBJ1-5
D: NA
length: 14
size: NA
CDR3: CASSPGMELGAQHF
DNA: TGTGCCAGCTCACCAGGTATGGAACTGGGAGCCCAGCATTTT

V: TRBV5-1
J: TRBJ2-1
D: TRBD1
length: 20
size: NA
CDR3: CASSSPRDRGTPSSYNEQFF
DNA: TGCGCCAGCAGCTCACCCCGGGACAGGGGAACCCCAAGCTCCTACAATGAGCAGTTCTTC

V: TRBV3-1/TRBV3-2
J: TRBJ2-3
D: TRBD1
length: 16
size: NA
CDR3: CASSQVRQGAEHTQYF
DNA: TGTGCCAGCAGCCAAGTGAGACAGGGGGCCGAGCATACGCAGTATTTT

V: TRBV5-1
J: TRBJ2-1
D: TRBD1
length: 13
size: NA
CDR3: CASSPGQNNEQFF
DNA: TGCGCCAGCAGCCCGGGACAGAACAATGAGCAGTTCTTC

V: TRBV19
J: TRBJ2-7
D: TRBD1
length: 15
size: once
CDR3: CASSQKGQGMGEQYF
DNA: TGTGCCAGTAGTCAGAAGGGACAGGGAATGGGTGAGCAGTACTTC

V: TRBV4-1
J: TRBJ2-7
D: NA
length: 15
size: few
CDR3: CASKVGRGTLGEQYF
DNA: TGCGCCTCTAAAGTGGGGCGGGGAACCTTGGGTGAGCAGTACTTC

V: TRBV5-1
J: TRBJ2-7
D: NA
length: 13
size: NA
CDR3: CASSSQILDEQYF
DNA: TGCGCCAGCAGCTCACAGATCTTGGACGAGCAGTACTTC

V: TRBV20-1
J: TRBJ1-3
D: NA
length: 13
size: NA
CDR3: CSASAPTKNTIYF
DNA: TGCAGTGCTAGTGCCCCGACTAAAAACACCATATATTTT

V: TRBV2
J: TRBJ1-1
D: NA
length: 14
size: NA
CDR3: CASSKQMEGTEAFF
DNA: TGTGCCAGCAGCAAACAGATGGAGGGGACTGAAGCTTTCTTT

V: TRBV6-5
J: TRBJ2-7
D: NA
length: 15
size: few
CDR3: CASSWGGTNSYEQYF
DNA: TGTGCCAGCAGTTGGGGCGGGACCAACTCCTACGAGCAGTACTTC

V: TRBV19
J: TRBJ1-3
D: NA
length: 15
size: NA
CDR3: CASTHVQGSGNTIYF
DNA: TGTGCCAGTACCCACGTGCAGGGCTCTGGAAACACCATATATTTT

V: TRBV4-1
J: TRBJ1-5
D: TRBD1
length: 16
size: NA
CDR3: CASSHIDRGENQPQHF
DNA: TGCGCCAGCAGCCATATAGACAGGGGAGAGAATCAGCCCCAGCATTTT

V: TRBV19
J: TRBJ1-3
D: NA
length: 14
size: NA
CDR3: CASENREAGNTIYF
DNA: TGTGCCAGTGAAAATCGGGAGGCTGGAAACACCATATATTTT

V: TRBV11-2
J: TRBJ1-1
D: NA
length: 15
size: once
CDR3: CASSATGLESAEAFF
DNA: TGTGCCAGCAGCGCTACAGGGTTGGAATCAGCGGAAGCTTTCTTT

V: TRBV5-1
J: TRBJ1-4
D: NA
length: 13
size: few
CDR3: CASMDSPNEKLFF
DNA: TGCGCCAGCATGGACAGCCCTAATGAAAAACTGTTTTTT

V: TRBV6-5
J: TRBJ2-7
D: NA
length: 14
size: NA
CDR3: CASRRGLNAYEQYF
DNA: TGTGCCAGCAGAAGGGGACTTAACGCCTACGAGCAGTACTTC

V: TRBV7-3
J: TRBJ2-1
D: NA
length: 15
size: NA
CDR3: CASSSRLGASNEQFF
DNA: TGTGCCAGCAGCTCCCGTCTGGGGGCTAGCAATGAGCAGTTCTTC

V: TRBV14
J: TRBJ1-5
D: NA
length: 20
size: once
CDR3: CASSQDGSETVLCSNQPQHF
DNA: TGTGCCAGCAGCCAAGATGGGTCCGAGACAGTCTTGTGTAGCAATCAGCCCCAGCATTTT

V: TRBV5-1
J: TRBJ1-1
D: NA
length: 15
size: once
CDR3: CASSGPVQGNTEAFF
DNA: TGCGCCAGCAGCGGGCCGGTACAGGGGAACACTGAAGCTTTCTTT

V: TRBV9
J: TRBJ1-6
D: TRBD1
length: 15
size: NA
CDR3: CASSVGTGGSSPLHF
DNA: TGTGCCAGCAGCGTCGGGACAGGGGGCAGTTCACCCCTCCACTTT

V: TRBV7-8
J: TRBJ1-6
D: NA
length: 13
size: NA
CDR3: CASSLQGLSPLHF
DNA: TGTGCCAGCAGCTTACAGGGCCTTTCACCCCTCCACTTT

V: TRBV7-3
J: TRBJ1-1
D: TRBD1
length: 15
size: few
CDR3: CASSLSGTVGTEAFF
DNA: TGTGCCAGCAGCTTAAGTGGGACAGTAGGCACTGAAGCTTTCTTT

V: TRBV18
J: TRBJ1-2
D: TRBD1
length: 15
size: once
CDR3: CVSSPGDRLNYGYTF
DNA: TGTGTCAGCTCACCAGGGGACAGACTCAACTATGGCTACACCTTC